The entry that follows covers one T cell receptor beta chain sequence. As yet, its antigen is unknown. TCRdb reprocessed the RACE reads with MiXCR, giving one entry per CDR3 protein. The sample lists 380,000 or so distinct CDR3 sequences, approximately 5.8% occurring once. Unmatched junction bases numbered 9, after V lost 10 bases and J lost 1 base. The CDR3 runs to 14 residues. Germline V lookup: CDR1 MNHEY, CDR2 SMNVEV (reference sequence). Time point given: pre-sensitization, week 0. This sample's treatment: therapeutic diphenylcyclopropenone sensitization with weekly scalp DPC. This entry belongs to a study of human T cells and chemical hapten exposure. Turning to the study itself: An area of 2 cm by 1.5 to 2.5 cm on upper inner arm skin received 2% DPC for sensitization. The upper back received 0.01% DPC by patch testing, with results read at 6 days. Study-level points and caveats: In comparison with controls, expanded TCRs gave rise to a significantly larger number of large CDR3 similarity clusters.

This rearrangement joins TRBV27 to TRBJ1-1, with 7 bases matching TRBD1. This TCR was sampled from a woman under 30 with alopecia areata. Some clones in this sample may be carry-over from other donors' samples. The input for sequencing was whole blood, taken in connection with sensitization to the hapten diphenylcyclopropenone (DPC). The CDR3 nucleotides read TGTGCCACCAGGAGGGGGCTGGGGAACACTGAAGCTTTCTTT. This encodes CATRRGLGNTEAFF.